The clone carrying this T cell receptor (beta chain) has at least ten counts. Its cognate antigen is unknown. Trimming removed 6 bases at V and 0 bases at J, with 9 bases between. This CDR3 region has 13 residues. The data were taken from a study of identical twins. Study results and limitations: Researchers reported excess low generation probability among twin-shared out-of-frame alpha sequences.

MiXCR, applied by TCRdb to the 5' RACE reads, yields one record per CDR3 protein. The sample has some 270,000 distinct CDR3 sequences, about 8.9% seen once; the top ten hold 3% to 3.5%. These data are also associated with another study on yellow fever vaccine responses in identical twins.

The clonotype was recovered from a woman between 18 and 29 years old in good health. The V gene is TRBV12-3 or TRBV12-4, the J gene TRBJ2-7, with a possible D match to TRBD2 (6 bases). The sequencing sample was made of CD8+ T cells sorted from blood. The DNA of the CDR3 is TGTGCCAGCAGGAGGCGGGGCTCCTACGAGCAGTACTTC. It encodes CASRRRGSYEQYF.